These T cell receptor beta chains were read from a single sample in a study of T cells in Graves' hyperthyroidism and ophthalmopathy. TCRdb redid the calling of the multiplex PCR reads with MiXCR, one entry per CDR3 protein. The sample yields under 700,000 distinct CDR3 sequences, about 45% seen once. The material sequenced was peripheral blood or thyroid tissue (not recorded which). The source is a woman younger than 30 with Graves' hyperthyroidism. Each CDR3 is given with its conserved first and last residue. Fields, in order: clone size, J gene, D gene, V gene, CDR3 DNA, CDR3 protein. D genes are given only for firm matches. The listing skips clone size in some rows; elsewhere it reads once, few, many or a size class.

size: -; J: TRBJ2-7; D: -; V: TRBV29-1; DNA: TGCAGTACCCAGGACGGCTACGAGCAGTACTTC; CDR3: CSTQDGYEQYF
size: -; J: TRBJ2-7; D: -; V: TRBV7-6; DNA: TGCGCCAGCAGCCAAGGTCCCAAGCGGAACTCCTACGAGCAGTACTTC; CDR3: CASSQGPKRNSYEQYF
size: once; J: TRBJ1-6; D: -; V: TRBV7-9; DNA: TGTGCCAGCAGCTTGGCGGGAGGCGGTTCACCCCTCCACTTT; CDR3: CASSLAGGGSPLHF
size: -; J: TRBJ1-1; D: TRBD1; V: TRBV6-1; DNA: TGTGCCAGCAGGCCCGGACAGGGGAGGTATACTGAAGCTTTCTTT; CDR3: CASRPGQGRYTEAFF
size: -; J: TRBJ2-2; D: -; V: TRBV2; DNA: TGTGCCAGCAGTGAAAGCAGAGCGAACACCGGGGAGCTGTTTTTT; CDR3: CASSESRANTGELFF
size: few; J: TRBJ1-1; D: TRBD1; V: TRBV2; DNA: TGTGCCAGCAACCTTGGACAGGACACTGAAGCTTTCTTT; CDR3: CASNLGQDTEAFF
size: few; J: TRBJ2-6; D: -; V: TRBV7-9; DNA: TGTGCCAGCAGCCTCTTAATGGCCCTCTCTGGGGCCAACGTCCTGACTTTC; CDR3: CASSLLMALSGANVLTF
size: -; J: TRBJ1-1; D: -; V: TRBV2; DNA: TGTGCCAGCACCGCTTGGGAGAGGGCGGACACTGAAGCTTTCTTT; CDR3: CASTAWERADTEAFF
size: many; J: TRBJ2-5; D: -; V: TRBV9; DNA: TGTGCCAGCAGCCCCCGGGTGATGCAAGAGACCCAGTACTTC; CDR3: CASSPRVMQETQYF
size: -; J: TRBJ2-7; D: -; V: TRBV12-5; DNA: TGTGCTAGTGGTTCGCAGGGACTCTACGAGCAGTACTTC; CDR3: CASGSQGLYEQYF
size: once; J: TRBJ1-4; D: TRBD1; V: TRBV2; DNA: TGTGCCAGCACCCGACAGGGGCAGGGTGGAAAACTGTTTTTT; CDR3: CASTRQGQGGKLFF
size: -; J: TRBJ1-1; D: -; V: TRBV20-1; DNA: TGCAGTGCTAGTCCGAGGGCTGAAGCTTTCTTT; CDR3: CSASPRAEAFF
size: -; J: TRBJ2-5; D: -; V: TRBV10-3; DNA: TGTGCCATCAGTGTCGCAGATCAAGAGACCCAGTACTTC; CDR3: CAISVADQETQYF
size: -; J: TRBJ2-3; D: -; V: TRBV25-1; DNA: TGTGCCAGCAAGGACCTCGGGCCCGCAGATACGCAGTATTTT; CDR3: CASKDLGPADTQYF
size: -; J: TRBJ2-6; D: -; V: TRBV7-6; DNA: TGTGCCAGCGTCCGGGACTCTGGGGCCAACGTCCTGACTTTC; CDR3: CASVRDSGANVLTF
size: -; J: TRBJ2-5; D: -; V: TRBV10-3; DNA: TGTGCCATCAGTGAGTCGCAGGGTAGCCGGGAGACCCAGTACTTC; CDR3: CAISESQGSRETQYF
size: -; J: TRBJ2-7; D: TRBD1; V: TRBV15; DNA: TGTGCCACCAGCATCGCCGGACAGGGCGGAACCTACGAGCAGTACTTC; CDR3: CATSIAGQGGTYEQYF
size: few; J: TRBJ2-7; D: -; V: TRBV12-3/TRBV12-4; DNA: TGTGCCAGCAGTCCCCAATTATCCGGCACCTACGAGCAGTACTTC; CDR3: CASSPQLSGTYEQYF
size: -; J: TRBJ2-7; D: -; V: TRBV7-3; DNA: TGTGCCAGCAGCTTAAGCTTCCGGGACGAGCAGTACTTC; CDR3: CASSLSFRDEQYF
size: many; J: TRBJ1-2; D: TRBD1; V: TRBV15; DNA: TGTGCCACCAGCGTAAAGCGGGACAGCATATATGGCTACACCTTC; CDR3: CATSVKRDSIYGYTF
size: few; J: TRBJ2-5; D: -; V: TRBV7-9; DNA: TGTGCCAGCAGCTCGGACTTGCGGGAAGAGACCCAGTACTTC; CDR3: CASSSDLREETQYF
size: many; J: TRBJ2-7; D: -; V: TRBV15; DNA: TGTGCCACCAGCAGAGGAGTCGGGTCACCCTACGAGCAGTACTTC; CDR3: CATSRGVGSPYEQYF
size: -; J: TRBJ2-5; D: -; V: TRBV7-2; DNA: TGTGCCAGCAGCTCGGTGGTTGAAGAGACCCAGTACTTC; CDR3: CASSSVVEETQYF
size: many; J: TRBJ1-2; D: TRBD1; V: TRBV20-1; DNA: TGCAGTGCTGGGGGACAGGGGAACTATGGCTACACCTTC; CDR3: CSAGGQGNYGYTF
size: few; J: TRBJ2-5; D: TRBD2; V: TRBV7-9; DNA: TGTGCCAGCAGCTCCACTCGCGGGAGGTACCAAGAGACCCAGTACTTC; CDR3: CASSSTRGRYQETQYF
size: -; J: TRBJ1-2; D: TRBD1; V: TRBV25-1; DNA: TGTGCCAGCAGTGTATCACAGGGGCGACCCGCAGGGGGTAACTATGGCTACACCTTC; CDR3: CASSVSQGRPAGGNYGYTF
size: -; J: TRBJ1-2; D: -; V: TRBV25-1; DNA: TGTGCCAGCAGTTCCGGACAGCGGCGGGGGTATGGCTACACCTTC; CDR3: CASSSGQRRGYGYTF
size: many; J: TRBJ1-2; D: TRBD1; V: TRBV24-1; DNA: TGTGCCACCAGTGACCGGGAACGGGACAGGGTTCGTGGCTACACCTTC; CDR3: CATSDRERDRVRGYTF
size: once; J: TRBJ1-2; D: -; V: TRBV29-1; DNA: TGCAGCGCAGCCGGGACACCATATGGGGGCTACACCTTC; CDR3: CSAAGTPYGGYTF
size: -; J: TRBJ1-5; D: -; V: TRBV25-1; DNA: TGTGCCAGCAGTCCCATAGACAGTCAGCCCCAGCATTTT; CDR3: CASSPIDSQPQHF
size: few; J: TRBJ1-5; D: -; V: TRBV11-2; DNA: TGTGCCAGCAGCTTTGATCGGAGGCAGCCCCAGCATTTT; CDR3: CASSFDRRQPQHF
size: -; J: TRBJ1-3; D: -; V: TRBV25-1; DNA: TGTGCCAGCAGGGGGATAAACTCTGGAAACACCATATATTTT; CDR3: CASRGINSGNTIYF
size: few; J: TRBJ2-2; D: -; V: TRBV7-2; DNA: TGTGCCAGCAGTTCCGGGCTCTTAAACACCGGGGAGCTGTTTTTT; CDR3: CASSSGLLNTGELFF
size: many; J: TRBJ1-5; D: -; V: TRBV7-9; DNA: TGTGCCAGCAGCTTTAGCAATCAGCCCCAGCATTTT; CDR3: CASSFSNQPQHF
size: -; J: TRBJ2-7; D: -; V: TRBV7-2; DNA: TGTGCCAGCAGCTTACAAGGGAGGCAATCCTACGAGCAGTACTTC; CDR3: CASSLQGRQSYEQYF
size: -; J: TRBJ2-2; D: TRBD1; V: TRBV7-9; DNA: TGCGCCAGCAGCGAACCCGGGACAGATATCCTTGGGGAGCTGTTTTTT; CDR3: CASSEPGTDILGELFF
size: -; J: TRBJ1-3; D: -; V: TRBV9; DNA: TGTGCCAGCAGCGTAGAACCGGTTATGGGAAACACCATATATTTT; CDR3: CASSVEPVMGNTIYF
size: -; J: TRBJ2-7; D: TRBD1; V: TRBV7-9; DNA: TGCGCCAGCAGCCAACCGGCCCAGGGGGTTTACGAGCAGTACTTC; CDR3: CASSQPAQGVYEQYF
size: -; J: TRBJ2-5; D: TRBD2; V: TRBV24-1; DNA: TGTGCCAGCATCGGACTAGCGGGAGGAGAGACCCAGTACTTC; CDR3: CASIGLAGGETQYF
size: many; J: TRBJ1-2; D: -; V: TRBV25-1; DNA: TGTGCCAGCAGTTGGGGTTATGGCTACACCTTC; CDR3: CASSWGYGYTF
size: -; J: TRBJ2-3; D: -; V: TRBV24-1; DNA: TGTGCCACCAGTGATATTAGTATTACAGATACGCAGTATTTT; CDR3: CATSDISITDTQYF